These T cell receptor beta chains were read from a single sample in a study of read filtering for tumor transcriptome and immune sequencing. From the reads, TCRdb called clonotypes with MiXCR, one entry per CDR3 protein. The repertoire holds about 35,000 distinct CDR3 sequences, with approximately 15% as singletons. The specimen sequenced was a population of CD138-negative cells sorted from bone marrow. The receptors originated from a donor at least 40 years old with multiple myeloma. Each CDR3 is given with its conserved first and last residue. Each record gives: V gene, clone size, J gene, CDR3 protein. Only some rows state a clone size, as once, few, many or a class for expanded clones.

TRBV6-2/TRBV6-3	many	TRBJ2-2	CASLGQNTGELFF
TRBV30	many	TRBJ2-1	CAWSPSGRLFSYNEQFF
TRBV7-9	many	TRBJ1-1	CASSLVTQGIGDTEAFF
TRBV4-1	many	TRBJ1-4	CASSTREKLFF
TRBV30	many	TRBJ1-4	CAWRGRRATYEKLFF
TRBV19	many	TRBJ1-5	CASTPGARYQPQHF
TRBV6-5	many	TRBJ2-5	CASQPFAGKADGMMQTQYF
TRBV29-1	many	TRBJ1-1	CSVALGSNTEAFF
TRBV7-3	many	TRBJ2-1	CASSPVRGPESYNEQFF
TRBV7-6	many	TRBJ2-2	CASSLDGGELFF
TRBV7-9	many	TRBJ2-3	CASSASFVTDTQYF
TRBV19	many	TRBJ2-7	CASSISDRVVNEQYF
TRBV6-5	.	TRBJ2-7	CASSQIRGTNEQYF
TRBV6-5	few	TRBJ2-5	CASREDRGLGLYF
TRBV5-1	many	TRBJ2-4	CASSPGLRGGTGTKNIQYF
TRBV29-1	many	TRBJ1-2	CSVERNTNYGYTF
TRBV15	.	TRBJ1-3	CATSRARGEGNTIYF
TRBV11-2	many	TRBJ2-7	CASSSKARAASYEQYF
TRBV5-1	many	TRBJ2-4	CASRNGAVAKNIQYF
TRBV6-5	.	TRBJ1-1	CASSPDGDTEAFF
TRBV28	many	TRBJ2-6	CASSFVWIGDRTLEGANVLTF
TRBV10-3	many	TRBJ1-4	CATRAGAEANEKLFF
TRBV19	many	TRBJ2-1	CASSIGVERGGGNEQFF
TRBV11-1	many	TRBJ2-1	CASSPPDRANEQFF
TRBV3-1	many	TRBJ2-1	CASSHRGGVNEQFF
TRBV7-9	many	TRBJ1-5	CASSFGTGKQPQHF
TRBV7-9	many	TRBJ1-1	CASSARTGNTEAFF
TRBV29-1	.	TRBJ2-3	CSVEGRLTDTQYF
TRBV20-1	medium-sized	TRBJ2-7	CSAAGTSYEQYF
TRBV19	many	TRBJ2-1	CASSIEYEQFF
TRBV5-1	.	TRBJ1-5	CASSLGGNSNQPQHF
TRBV11-2	many	TRBJ2-7	CASSLLTGSSYEQYF
TRBV14	few	TRBJ2-2	CASSPGRVTGELFF
TRBV10-3	few	TRBJ1-1	CAPSVGQGAEAFF
TRBV7-2	many	TRBJ2-2	CASSRGLEGAGELFF